This T cell receptor (beta chain) is from a study of cytomegalovirus exposure and HLA in healthy donors. Study conclusions and caveats: Investigators reported 150 to 200 TCR beta chains as tied to cytomegalovirus. Another analysis was done later, and it associated fewer than 20,000 TCR beta sequences with HLA alleles at 0.05 false discovery rate. For TCR beta chains, V- and J-gene trimming was later linked to a missense DCLRE1C variant.

The CDR3 runs 13 residues. The V gene's germline CDR1 is MNHEY and CDR2 SVGAGI. V was pared by 5 bases and J by 1 base, with 8 bases between. In regard to this clone: Its specificity is not known.

The PCR ran on 60 Vbeta and 13 Jbeta primers. Only in-frame clones appear in the TCRdb table, and some are missing; sequencing was by immunoSEQ multiplex PCR. The table shows about 160,000 clones, with about 80% occurring only once. Sequenced: PBMCs. This sequence originates from a man aged 45-60 years in good health and CMV-seropositive. The chain joins TRBV6-5 to TRBJ1-1; TRBD1 is a possible D gene (5 bases). CDR3: CASSNQGNTEAFF. The CDR3 nucleotides read TGTGCCAGCAGTAACCAGGGGAACACTGAAGCTTTCTTT.